Listed below are T cell receptor beta chains from one sample, sequenced in a study of metastatic and nonmetastatic thyroid tumors. TCRdb re-called the PCR reads through MiXCR. The sample has some 12,000 clones, 9% to 15% seen once; the top ten hold over 9.5%. Sequencing was performed on blood. Receptors were obtained from a female donor with papillary thyroid cancer or a benign thyroid nodule (not recorded which). Some clones in this sample may be carry-over from other donors' samples. The CDR3 runs from the conserved cysteine through the conserved F or W. D genes are given only for firm matches. Clone size is stated in some rows and not others, as once, few, many or a class when expanded.

TRBJ2-1	-	TRBD2	TRBV12-5	TGTGCTAGTGGTTTTGCGGGGGGACCCAGCTCCTACAATGAGCAGTTCTTC	CASGFAGGPSSYNEQFF
TRBJ2-1	many	TRBD1	TRBV7-9	TGTGCCAGCAGCTTAAGGGACAGGGAGTTTCTAGGTGAGCAGTTCTTC	CASSLRDREFLGEQFF
TRBJ1-1	many	-	TRBV29-1	TGCAGCGTTGACCGGGGTTGGGGGATGAACACTGAAGCTTTCTTT	CSVDRGWGMNTEAFF
TRBJ2-7	many	-	TRBV29-1	TGCAGCGCCCTCTCGGACGGGAACTCCTACGAGCAGTACTTC	CSALSDGNSYEQYF
TRBJ2-7	many	-	TRBV5-4	TGTGCCAGCAGCTCACGGACTGATCGCCACGAGCAGTACTTC	CASSSRTDRHEQYF
TRBJ2-1	many	-	TRBV30	TGTGCCTGCCATGGACCCCAAGGCTACAATGAGCAGTTCTTC	CACHGPQGYNEQFF
TRBJ2-7	medium-sized	-	TRBV6-1	TGTGCCAGCAGTGCCCTAACAGGGCCTCGGGAGCAGTACTTC	CASSALTGPREQYF
TRBJ1-2	many	-	TRBV7-9	TGTGCCAGCAGCCTCTCGGGACACTATGGCTACACCTTC	CASSLSGHYGYTF
TRBJ2-7	many	-	TRBV5-1	TGCGCCAGCAGCCCAAAACCAGGGTCCTACGAGCAGTACTTC	CASSPKPGSYEQYF
TRBJ2-7	medium-sized	-	TRBV2	TGTGCCAGCAGCCCGAGGGAGCAGTACTTC	CASSPREQYF
TRBJ2-5	-	TRBD2	TRBV15	TGTGCCACCAGCAGAGGACTAGCGGGGAGTCTGGAGACCCAGTACTTC	CATSRGLAGSLETQYF
TRBJ2-7	few	TRBD1	TRBV7-8	TGTGCCAGCAGGGACAGGTCGTACGAGCAGTACTTC	CASRDRSYEQYF
TRBJ1-3	medium-sized	-	TRBV19	TGTGCCAGTAGTATCAGTTTCCCCGGAAACACCATATATTTT	CASSISFPGNTIYF
TRBJ2-7	many	-	TRBV7-9	TGTGCCAGCAGCCTTACGTGGGAGCAGTACTTC	CASSLTWEQYF
TRBJ1-2	many	TRBD1	TRBV6-1	TGTGCCAGCAGTGAACCAGGGGGGGGGGACTATGGCTACACCTTC	CASSEPGGGDYGYTF
TRBJ2-7	medium-sized	-	TRBV6-1	TGTGCCAGCAGTGAAGTCGCTTTCTACGAGCAGTACTTC	CASSEVAFYEQYF